This passage covers 21 T cell receptor beta chains from one sample sequenced in a study of naive and memory T cell subsets. Both TRBC1 and TRBC2 were covered by a beta constant-region primer of two equimolar oligonucleotides. Nested alpha and beta constant-region primers with the SP2 primer drove four PCR rounds on ligated cDNA. One entry per CDR3 protein, called by TCRdb with MiXCR from the UMI-ligation and nested PCR reads. The sample has about 120,000 distinct CDR3 sequences, 36% seen once; the top ten hold approximately 0.9%. Sequenced material: central memory CD4+ T cells from blood. Source of these receptors: a human donor in good health.

This clonotype was observed a handful of times. V gene TRBV7-8 combines with J gene TRBJ2-6; no firm D call. V lost 2 bases and J lost 2, with 10 bases in between. The germline gives CDR1 SGHVS, CDR2 FQNEAQ. The CDR3 consists of 16 residues. The CDR3 loop reads CASSLIGRAGANVLTF. The CDR3 DNA reads TGTGCCAGCAGCTTAATCGGAAGGGCTGGGGCCAACGTCCTGACTTTC. The full variable domain, in which reference TRBV7-8 and TRBJ2-6 provide the parts outside the CDR3, is GAGVSQSPRYKVAKRGQDVALRCDPISGHVSLFWYQQALGQGPEFLTYFQNEAQLDKSGLPSDRFFAERPEGSVSTLKIQRTQQEDSAVYLCASSLIGRAGANVLTFGAGSRLTVL.

The gene calls are TRBV5-1 and TRBJ2-5; 9 positions agree with TRBD2. This CDR3 region has 14 residues. CDR1 and CDR2 from the germline V gene are SGHRS and YFSETQ. J lost 2 bases, V lost 7 bases, and 6 bases had no gene match. The DNA of the CDR3 is TGCGCCAGCTGTCCTAGCGGGACTCAAGAGACCCAGTACTTC. This sequence encodes CASCPSGTQETQYF. Full variable domain (rest looked up from reference TRBV5-1 and TRBJ2-5): KAGVTQTPRYLIKTRGQQVTLSCSPISGHRSVSWYQQTPGQGLQFLFEYFSETQRNKGNFPGRFSGRQFSNSRSEMNVSTLELGDSALYLCASCPSGTQETQYFGPGTRLLVL.

This clonotype was counted between two and nine times. CDR3 region: CASSILQGPTGELFF. CDR3 DNA: TGTGCCAGCAGTATTTTGCAGGGCCCGACCGGGGAGCTGTTTTTT. The rearrangement uses TRBV6-5 and TRBJ2-2; D might be TRBD1 (5 bases). The CDR3 sequence is 15 residues long. Between the trimmed V and J ends, which lost 5 bases and 5 bases, there was a span of 15 bases. CDR1 MNHEY and CDR2 SVGAGI come from the germline V gene.

The chain links TRBV6-5 to TRBJ1-5; D remains unclear. The germline CDR1 and CDR2 sequences are MNHEY and SVGAGI. The length of the CDR3 is 13 residues. V lost 11 bases to trimming and J lost 2 bases, with 13 bases between them. CDR3 sequence (DNA): TGTGCCCGCCCGGGGATCGGCAATCAGCCCCAGCATTTT. Amino acid sequence: CARPGIGNQPQHF.

V and J are TRBV2 and TRBJ2-7; TRBD1 is a possible D gene (5 bases). The germline V gene has CDR1 SNHLY and CDR2 FYNNEI. V was clipped by 4 bases and J by 4 bases, with 14 bases between them. The CDR3 is 14 residues long. CDR3 amino acids: CASSVDSSPYEQYF. CDR3 nucleotide sequence: TGTGCCAGCAGTGTAGACAGCTCGCCTTACGAGCAGTACTTC.

This chain joins TRBV5-1 and TRBJ2-5; 12 nucleotides agree with TRBD2. The CDR3 sequence is 17 residues long. The V segment lost 6 bases and the J segment 0 bases; nucleotides outside the gene matches: 9. Germline CDR1 SGHRS, CDR2 YFSETQ. The CDR3 region has the DNA TGCGCCAGCAAGACTAGCGGGAGCCCCGGGTACCAAGAGACCCAGTACTTC. It is translated as CASKTSGSPGYQETQYF.

The chain couples TRBV6-2 or TRBV6-3 to TRBJ1-1; D possibly corresponds to TRBD1 (6 bases). There are 14 residues in the CDR3. The V end lost 6 bases, the J end lost 6 bases, and 17 bases lay between the germline ends. Per germline, CDR1 MNHEY and CDR2 SVGEGT. CDR3 residues: CASRIQGRRPEAFF. DNA of the CDR3: TGTGCCAGCAGGATACAGGGACGTCGCCCTGAAGCTTTCTTT.

Concerning this clonotype: Relative to the germline gene, one junction end is altered; a read error may explain this. This sequence joins TRBV7-7 and TRBJ2-5, with 12 nucleotides matching TRBD1. CDR3 length equals 16 residues. CDR1 and CDR2 from the germline V gene are SSHAT and FNYEAQ (reference sequence). The CDR3 nucleotides read TGTGCTAGCAGCTTAGGGACAGGGGGCGCAAGGGAGACCCAGTACTTC. Translated, it gives CASSLGTGGARETQYF.

The CDR3 sequence is CASSLFPQGSGANVLTF. Here the CDR3 DNA reads TGCGCCAGCAGCTTGTTCCCCCAGGGCTCTGGGGCCAACGTCCTGACTTTC. This sequence joins TRBV5-1 and TRBJ2-6, with D perhaps TRBD1 (5 bases). Germline CDR1 reads SGHRS; CDR2 reads YFSETQ. V lost 1 base and J 0 bases, leaving 11 bases between the germline ends. The CDR3 sequence is 17 residues long.

This rearrangement joins TRBV19 to TRBJ2-6, with TRBD1 matching 8 bases. The germline CDR1 and CDR2 sequences are LNHDA and SQIVND (reference sequence). Losses at the gene ends were 1 base for V and 4 bases for J; bases not matched to a gene: 9. This CDR3 has 18 residues. CDR3 bases: TGTGCCAGTAGTATAGCGCGGACAGGGCTTTCCGGGGCCAACGTCCTGACTTTC. Its translation is CASSIARTGLSGANVLTF.

This clonotype was observed a few times. The genes are TRBV5-1 and TRBJ2-3, with TRBD2 matching 7 bases. The J segment lost 4 bases and the V segment lost 4 bases, leaving 15 bases of the junction unmatched. Germline loops: CDR1 SGHRS, CDR2 YFSETQ. The CDR3 runs 17 residues. The CDR3 sequence is CASSNTRASGLPDTQYF. The CDR3, as DNA: TGCGCCAGCAGCAATACGCGGGCTAGCGGACTCCCAGATACGCAGTATTTT.

The chain carries TRBV3-1 and TRBJ2-3, with D maybe TRBD2 (6 bases). The CDR3 spans 15 residues. V gave up 4 bases and J gave up 4 bases, with 15 bases separating them. Germline values: CDR1 LGHDT, CDR2 YNNKEL (reference sequence). The CDR3 loop is CASSRLAIYPDTQYF. The CDR3 bases are TGTGCCAGCAGCCGGCTAGCGATCTATCCAGATACGCAGTATTTT.

V gene TRBV3-1 combines with J gene TRBJ2-1; the D is unclear. Trimming took off 4 bases at V and 8 bases at J, with 12 bases between the two ends. This CDR3 region has 13 residues. Germline lookup yields CDR1 LGHDT and CDR2 YNNKEL (reference sequence). The CDR3 coding sequence is TGTGCCAGCAGCCCTCGTCGGAAGCATGAGCAGTTCTTC. This encodes CASSPRRKHEQFF.

V gene TRBV29-1 combines with J gene TRBJ2-2; 9 bases are a match to TRBD2. Germline V CDR1 and CDR2: SQVTM, ANQGSEA. The CDR3 extends over 15 amino acids. V shed 5 bases, J shed 1 base, and the junction held 5 bases outside the gene matches. CDR3: CSVPVTSGNTGELFF. The CDR3 DNA reads as TGCAGCGTTCCCGTGACTAGCGGGAACACCGGGGAGCTGTTTTTT.

This clonotype appeared a few times. This chain links TRBV28 with TRBJ2-1; D is perhaps TRBD2 (6 bases). Germline CDR1 MDHEN, CDR2 SYDVKM. Between the trimmed V and J ends, which lost 1 base and 4 bases, there was a span of 23 bases. This CDR3 has 19 amino acids. The DNA for the CDR3 is TGTGCCAGCAGTTTATCGTCCTTTGGTGTCGGGACTTCTTACAATGAGCAGTTCTTC. Translation gives CASSLSSFGVGTSYNEQFF.

This clonotype is a singleton in its sample. The rearrangement links TRBV10-3 to TRBJ1-2; D not resolved. V gave up 7 bases and J gave up 0 bases, with 15 bases separating them. There are 15 residues in the CDR3. The germline V gene encodes CDR1 ENHRY and CDR2 SYGVKD. CDR3 region: CAITGRTEANYGYTF. The DNA for the CDR3 is TGTGCCATCACGGGTAGGACTGAAGCTAACTATGGCTACACCTTC.

The J gene is TRBJ2-3, the V gene TRBV7-9; 11 positions match TRBD2. Trimming at V came to 5 bases and at J to 3 bases, leaving 10 bases not matched to a gene. This CDR3 has 17 amino acids. The germline gives CDR1 SEHNR, CDR2 FQNEAQ (reference sequence). The CDR3: CASSPGGLAGPTDTQYF. In nucleotides, the CDR3 is TGTGCCAGCAGCCCTGGAGGACTAGCGGGCCCAACAGATACGCAGTATTTT. The full variable domain, in which reference TRBV7-9 and TRBJ2-3 provide the parts outside the CDR3, is DTGVSQNPRHKITKRGQNVTFRCDPISEHNRLYWYRQTLGQGPEFLTYFQNEAQLEKSRLLSDRFSAERPKGSFSTLEIQRTEQGDSAMYLCASSPGGLAGPTDTQYFGPGTRLTVL.

This clonotype appeared a few times. The chain employs TRBV6-5 and TRBJ1-5, with 9 bases fitting TRBD1. The CDR3 is 15 amino acids. V lost 7 bases, J lost 5 bases, and 9 bases stayed unmatched. From germline, CDR1 is MNHEY and CDR2 SVGAGI. The CDR3, as DNA: TGTGCCAGCATGCCGCGGGGACAGGGACATCAGCCCCAGCATTTT. Residues: CASMPRGQGHQPQHF.

This clonotype came up a few times. The J gene is TRBJ2-1, the V gene TRBV6-6, with TRBD2 matching over 8 bases. The CDR3 has 15 amino acids. Germline V gene data show CDR1 as MNHNY and CDR2 as SVGAGI (reference sequence). V dropped 4 bases and J dropped 5; count of bases not matched to a gene: 7. Written as DNA, the CDR3 is TGTGCCAGCAGTTCGAGCGGGAGCGGGAACAATGAGCAGTTCTTC. Protein product: CASSSSGSGNNEQFF.

This clonotype was seen a handful of times. The J gene is TRBJ2-7, the V gene TRBV13; 9 bases line up with TRBD2. The J segment lost 2 bases and the V segment lost 6 bases, leaving 11 bases of the junction unmatched. The CDR3 covers 16 residues. The germline V gene has CDR1 PRHDT and CDR2 FYEKMQ (reference sequence). This CDR3 is CASSQKVASGTYEQYF. The CDR3 DNA reads TGTGCCAGCAGTCAAAAGGTGGCTAGCGGGACCTACGAGCAGTACTTC.

This clonotype has ten or more counts. The chain joins TRBV20-1 to TRBJ2-3; D uncertain. Deletions cut 3 bases from V and 3 bases from J, with 16 bases between. The CDR3 sequence is 15 residues long. Per the germline V gene, CDR1 is DFQATT and CDR2 is SNEGSKA (reference sequence). The CDR3 loop is CSARVMDGWTDTQYF. The CDR3 DNA reads as TGCAGTGCTAGGGTTATGGACGGTTGGACAGATACGCAGTATTTT.